This is a list of T cell receptor beta chains from one sample in a study of T cell responses to AZD1222 COVID-19 vaccine. Here immunoSEQ multiplex PCR was the method, and the copy in TCRdb shows in-frame clones only, minus some. The profile shows approximately 92,000 clones, more than 75% of them singletons. The sample consisted of peripheral blood, taken on day 0 of AZD1222 vaccination. These receptors all come from an adult in good health. The CDR3 runs from the conserved cysteine through the conserved F or W. The D gene is left open where the match is weak. Some rows mark clone size as missing; the rest say once, few, many or name a class of expanded clone.

V	D	size	J	DNA	CDR3
TRBV3-1/TRBV3-2	NA	NA	TRBJ1-3	TGTGCCAGCAGCCAAGAAAGTCTCGGGGTGAACACCATATATTTT	CASSQESLGVNTIYF
TRBV11-3	NA	NA	TRBJ2-2	TGTGCCAGCAGCTTGGGGGGACGGAACACCGGGGAGCTGTTTTTT	CASSLGGRNTGELFF
TRBV27	NA	NA	TRBJ1-1	TGTGCCAGCAGTTTATCAGGGGGACTAGAAGCTTTCTTT	CASSLSGGLEAFF
TRBV19	NA	NA	TRBJ1-1	TGTGCCAGTAGCCGACAGAAAAACACTGAAGCTTTCTTT	CASSRQKNTEAFF
TRBV18	NA	NA	TRBJ1-5	TGTGCCAGCTCACCCTACGAGGAGGCTCAGCCCCAGCATTTT	CASSPYEEAQPQHF
TRBV7-3	NA	once	TRBJ2-3	TGTGCCAGCAGCTTACAGGGTAGCACAGATACGCAGTATTTT	CASSLQGSTDTQYF
TRBV7-3	NA	NA	TRBJ2-6	TGTGCCAGCAGCTCTCCCGGGACAGCCAACGTCCTGACTTTC	CASSSPGTANVLTF
TRBV7-3	TRBD1	NA	TRBJ1-2	TGTGCCAGCAGCTTAAAGGCCGGGACAGGGTACGGGGACTATGGCTACACCTTC	CASSLKAGTGYGDYGYTF
TRBV6-6	NA	few	TRBJ1-5	TGTGCCAGCACCCCGGGTCTTAGCAATCAGCCCCAGCATTTT	CASTPGLSNQPQHF
TRBV28	NA	NA	TRBJ1-5	TGTGCCAGCAGTTTCTATGCAGGCCATCAGCCCCAGCATTTT	CASSFYAGHQPQHF
TRBV18	TRBD1	NA	TRBJ1-6	TGTGCCAGTTCAGGCGGGACAGCCTATACTTCACCCCTCCACTTT	CASSGGTAYTSPLHF
TRBV5-4	NA	NA	TRBJ1-2	TGTGCCAGCAGCCGGGGGGACGAGCCCTATGGCTACACCTTC	CASSRGDEPYGYTF
TRBV7-2	NA	few	TRBJ1-2	TGTGCCAGCAGCCCGTGGACCAGGGGCGGCTACACCTTC	CASSPWTRGGYTF
TRBV19	NA	NA	TRBJ1-6	TGTGCCAGTAGTGTGGGACCGATTTCACCCCTCCACTTT	CASSVGPISPLHF
TRBV6-2/TRBV6-3	NA	NA	TRBJ2-2	TGTGCCAGCAGTTACTTTAAGGGGTTTAACACCGGGGAGCTGTTTTTT	CASSYFKGFNTGELFF
TRBV5-4	TRBD1	NA	TRBJ1-6	TGTGCCAGCAGCAGAGCCGGGACAGGGAATTCACCCCTCCACTTT	CASSRAGTGNSPLHF
TRBV27	NA	few	TRBJ1-1	TGTGCCAGCAGTTTATCGCTCAGGGCCAGGACTGAAGCTTTCTTT	CASSLSLRARTEAFF
TRBV4-3	NA	few	TRBJ1-3	TGCGCCAGCAGCCAAGATCTCCGTCCGGCGTACTCTGGAAACACCATATATTTT	CASSQDLRPAYSGNTIYF
TRBV18	TRBD1	NA	TRBJ1-1	TGTGCCAGCTCACTATCGGACAGGGGTACTGAAGCTTTCTTT	CASSLSDRGTEAFF
TRBV4-2	NA	NA	TRBJ2-1	TGTGCCAGCAGCCGATCGGCAGGGAGCGACAATGAGCAGTTCTTC	CASSRSAGSDNEQFF
TRBV28	TRBD1	NA	TRBJ1-3	TGTGCCAGTTACAGGGGCCACTCTGGAAACACCATATATTTT	CASYRGHSGNTIYF
TRBV7-2	TRBD1	NA	TRBJ1-2	TGTGCCAGCAGCAACGTCAAAACAGGGGACTATGGCTACACCTTC	CASSNVKTGDYGYTF
TRBV6-6	NA	NA	TRBJ1-1	TGTGCCAGTTTAATTAGAGGCACTGAAGCTTTCTTT	CASLIRGTEAFF
TRBV6-2/TRBV6-3	TRBD1	NA	TRBJ2-7	TGTGCCAGCAGTTACTCGACAGGGAGATCCTACGAGCAGTACTTC	CASSYSTGRSYEQYF
TRBV5-4	TRBD1	NA	TRBJ1-2	TGTGCCAGCAGCTTAGACGACAGGGGAGACCCAGCTAACTATGGCTACACCTTC	CASSLDDRGDPANYGYTF
TRBV28	TRBD2	NA	TRBJ2-7	TGTGCCAGCAGGAAAGCTGGGGGGGTACTTAGCTCCTACGAGCAGTACTTC	CASRKAGGVLSSYEQYF
TRBV19	TRBD1	NA	TRBJ2-7	TGTGCCAGTAGTTACAGGACAGGGGCTTTCTACGAGCAGTACTTC	CASSYRTGAFYEQYF
TRBV6-6	NA	NA	TRBJ1-1	TGTGCCAGCAGTTACACCCGTCCCACGAACACTGAAGCTTTCTTT	CASSYTRPTNTEAFF
TRBV7-9	NA	NA	TRBJ2-2	TGTGCCAGCACAATCGACAGGAGCTCGAACACCGGGGAGCTGTTTTTT	CASTIDRSSNTGELFF
TRBV3-1/TRBV3-2	NA	NA	TRBJ2-5	TGTGCCAGCAGCCCCTCGGGTCGGGAGGAGACCCAGTACTTC	CASSPSGREETQYF
TRBV20-1	TRBD1	once	TRBJ2-7	TGCAGTGCTAGTAAGGGACAGGGGATATCCTACGAGCAGTACTTC	CSASKGQGISYEQYF
TRBV3-1/TRBV3-2	NA	NA	TRBJ2-7	TGTGCCAGCAGCCAAGATCACTCTAACGAGCAGTACTTC	CASSQDHSNEQYF
TRBV11-2	NA	NA	TRBJ1-2	TGTGCCAGCAGCTTAGACTCATACAGGGACTATGGCTACACCTTC	CASSLDSYRDYGYTF
TRBV9	NA	NA	TRBJ1-2	TGTGCCAGCAGTGACAAGGGGGGCTACACCTTC	CASSDKGGYTF
TRBV5-1	NA	NA	TRBJ1-3	TGCGCCAGCAGCTCAACGGGACCCTCTGGAAACACCATATATTTT	CASSSTGPSGNTIYF
TRBV19	NA	NA	TRBJ2-2	TGTGCCAGTAGTATGCTCATATCGGGTGCCGGGGAGCTGTTTTTT	CASSMLISGAGELFF
TRBV29-1	NA	NA	TRBJ1-2	TGCAGCGTTGAAGGGAAGGATAACTATGGCTACACCTTC	CSVEGKDNYGYTF
TRBV4-1	NA	few	TRBJ2-7	TGCGCCAGCAGCCAAGGGTTTAACAGGGACTACGAGCAGTACTTC	CASSQGFNRDYEQYF
TRBV5-6	TRBD1	NA	TRBJ2-2	TGTGCCAGCAGCCCTCCCCTTGGACAGGCTAGAAAGAACACCGGGGAGCTGTTTTTT	CASSPPLGQARKNTGELFF
TRBV5-1	NA	NA	TRBJ2-3	TGCGCCAGCAGCATCGACAGGTCTAGCACAGATACGCAGTATTTT	CASSIDRSSTDTQYF
TRBV10-3	NA	NA	TRBJ1-5	TGTGCCACCGTAGGGAGCGAGCCTCCCCAGCATTTT	CATVGSEPPQHF
TRBV7-2	TRBD2	NA	TRBJ2-1	TGTGCCAGCAGCTTCCAGCGGGGGGGCCAACAGAATGAGCAGTTCTTC	CASSFQRGGQQNEQFF
TRBV2	TRBD2	NA	TRBJ2-5	TGTGCCAGCAGTGGGGGACTAGCGGGGGGAAGGTCGGAGACCCAGTACTTC	CASSGGLAGGRSETQYF
TRBV7-9	TRBD2	NA	TRBJ2-4	TGTGCCAGCAGCTTAGAGGGAGGGTCCCTAGCCAAAAACATTCAGTACTTC	CASSLEGGSLAKNIQYF
TRBV12-3/TRBV12-4	NA	NA	TRBJ1-2	TGTGCCAGCAGCCTAGGGGTCTATGGCTACACCTTC	CASSLGVYGYTF
TRBV19	NA	NA	TRBJ1-2	TGTGCCAGTACCAATCAGGGGAATGGCTACACCTTC	CASTNQGNGYTF
TRBV4-3	TRBD2	NA	TRBJ2-2	TGCGCCAGCAGCCAATCCCCGGGACTAGCGGGGAACACCGGGGAGCTGTTTTTT	CASSQSPGLAGNTGELFF